The 30 T cell receptor beta chains listed next were all sequenced from one sample in a study of blood T cell repertoires in COVID-19. Data came from immunoSEQ multiplex PCR; TCRdb stores just in-frame clones and leaves some out. The sample records under 500,000 clones, 80% to 90% being singletons. The sequenced sample consisted of PBMCs or T cells enriched from blood (not recorded which). These TCRs come from a man aged 25-45 years who had recovered from COVID-19.

The chain has TRBV3-1 (or the pseudogene TRBV3-2) and TRBJ1-2; the match to TRBD1 covers 9 bases. The germline gives CDR1 LGHDT, CDR2 YNNKEL (reference sequence). The ends lost 2 bases at V and 4 bases at J; junction bases unmatched: 5. The CDR3 is 15 residues long. CDR3 in DNA: TGTGCCAGCAGCCAAACCGGGACAGGGTCCTATGGCTACACCTTC. Translation gives CASSQTGTGSYGYTF.

The chain uses TRBV24-1 and TRBJ2-1; D remains unclear. With 6 bases removed from V and 3 bases from J, the gap between germline ends came to 8 bases. Germline V gene sequence: CDR1 KGHDR, CDR2 SFDVKD. The CDR3 has 13 residues. CDR3 DNA: TGTGCCACCAGTCGGTTCGGCTACAATGAGCAGTTCTTC. Protein: CATSRFGYNEQFF.

This clone was seen once. The gene calls are TRBV7-2 and TRBJ1-6; the match to TRBD1 covers 10 bases. V lost 5 bases and J lost 7; bases outside the gene matches: 5. Germline CDR1 SGHTA, CDR2 FQGNSA. This CDR3 comprises 15 residues. CDR3 nucleotides: TGTGCCAGCAGCCCAGGACAGGGGGGGAATTCACCCCTCCACTTT. Translating gives CASSPGQGGNSPLHF.

The CDR3 bases are TGTGCCATTTCCCAGGGAATAGATGGCTACACCTTC. Translation gives CAISQGIDGYTF. The gene calls are TRBV24-1 and TRBJ1-2; a possible D gene is TRBD1 (5 bases). This CDR3 is 12 amino acids long. Germline V gives CDR1 KGHDR, CDR2 SFDVKD. The V gene lost 11 bases and the J gene lost 6 bases, with 15 bases spanning the gap.

This chain connects TRBV7-2 to TRBJ2-7; 8 bases are a match to TRBD2. Germline CDR1 is SGHTA and CDR2 is FQGNSA. The V and J ends lost 0 bases and 4 bases, in that order; junction bases with no gene match: 5. The CDR3 runs to 15 residues. The CDR3 sequence is CASSLAGGLAYEQYF. The CDR3 DNA sequence: TGTGCCAGCAGCTTAGCGGGTGGACTAGCTTACGAGCAGTACTTC.

This clone was picked up one time. The rearrangement uses TRBV28 and TRBJ2-2, with 11 bases that match TRBD2. CDR1 and CDR2 from the germline V gene are MDHEN and SYDVKM. J lost 0 bases, V lost 5 bases, and 5 bases had no gene match. This CDR3 region has 17 residues. Here the CDR3 reads CASSPPGLAANTGELFF. The CDR3 DNA follows: TGTGCCAGCAGTCCGCCGGGACTAGCGGCGAACACCGGGGAGCTGTTTTTT. Full variable domain (rest looked up from reference TRBV28 and TRBJ2-2): DVKVTQSSRYLVKRTGEKVFLECVQDMDHENMFWYRQDPGLGLRLIYFSYDVKMKEKGDIPEGYSVSREKKERFSLILESASTNQTSMYLCASSPPGLAANTGELFFGEGSRLTVL.

This chain links TRBV18 with TRBJ2-5, with TRBD2 matching 10 bases. The CDR3 sequence is 14 residues long. Losses at the gene ends were 5 bases for V and 4 bases for J; bases not matched to a gene: 4. Germline-derived CDR1 and CDR2 are KGHSH and LQKENI. The CDR3 region is CASSVASGRETQYF. CDR3 in DNA: TGTGCCAGCTCAGTCGCTAGCGGGAGAGAGACCCAGTACTTC. Combining the CDR3 with reference TRBV18 and TRBJ2-5 gives the whole variable domain NAGVMQNPRHLVRRRGQEARLRCSPMKGHSHVYWYRQLPEEGLKFMVYLQKENIIDESGMPKERFSAEFPKEGPSILRIQQVVRGDSAAYFCASSVASGRETQYFGPGTRLLVL.

This chain joins TRBV28 and TRBJ2-7; 10 bases are a match to TRBD1. The germline V gene encodes CDR1 MDHEN and CDR2 SYDVKM. The CDR3 has 16 residues. J gave up 5 bases and V 5 bases, and 12 bases lay outside the gene matches. The CDR3: CASSQQPGTGDDEQYF. The DNA for the CDR3 is TGTGCCAGCAGTCAACAGCCCGGGACAGGGGATGACGAGCAGTACTTC.

V and J are TRBV24-1 and TRBJ2-2; D gene unclear. Between the trimmed V and J ends, which lost 4 bases and 5 bases, there was a span of 10 bases. The length of the CDR3 is 14 residues. The germline gives CDR1 KGHDR, CDR2 SFDVKD. The CDR3 sequence is CATSEIENTGELFF. The CDR3 DNA follows: TGTGCCACCAGTGAGATCGAGAATACCGGGGAGCTGTTTTTT.

This rearrangement joins TRBV27 to TRBJ1-5; 8 bases are shared with TRBD1. The CDR3 consists of 18 residues. Germline-derived CDR1 and CDR2 are MNHEY and SMNVEV (reference sequence). V was pared by 5 bases and J by 3 bases, with 15 bases of the junction left unmatched. The CDR3 nucleotides are TGTGCCAGCAGTCCCCTAGGGCCGACAGGGGCCAACAATCAGCCCCAGCATTTT. Translated, it gives CASSPLGPTGANNQPQHF.

The chain combines TRBV18 with TRBJ1-4; D unresolved. Between the trimmed V and J ends, which lost 6 bases and 5 bases, there was a span of 16 bases. Germline V gene data show CDR1 as KGHSH and CDR2 as LQKENI. The CDR3 is made up of 15 amino acids. The CDR3 DNA reads TGTGCCAGCTCTCCCTCACCGGGAGCGAATGAAAAACTGTTTTTT. Translation: CASSPSPGANEKLFF.

The chain carries TRBV11-2 and TRBJ1-1, with D maybe TRBD1 (6 bases). The CDR3 consists of 15 residues. Looked up from germline, CDR1 is SGHAT and CDR2 is FQNNGV. Trimming removed 0 bases from V and 5 bases from J, with 13 bases in between. The CDR3 nucleotides read TGTGCCAGCAGCTTAGATCCAGGGGAAAGAACTGAAGCTTTCTTT. Protein: CASSLDPGERTEAFF.

The chain couples TRBV20-1 to TRBJ1-3; TRBD1 is a possible D gene (6 bases). The CDR3 covers 11 residues. V was cut by 5 bases and J by 6 bases, with 8 bases left in between. CDR1 is DFQATT and CDR2 is SNEGSKA in the germline V gene (reference sequence). The CDR3 nucleotides read TGCAGTGCTCAGGGACAAAACACCATATATTTT. Protein product: CSAQGQNTIYF.

This clone was recorded once. CDR3 region: CATSPRGTGVIDTQYF. The DNA of the CDR3 is TGTGCCACCAGCCCTCGGGGGACGGGAGTCATAGATACGCAGTATTTT. This rearrangement joins TRBV15 to TRBJ2-3, with D possibly TRBD2 on 6 matching bases. The CDR3 is 16 amino acids. The V and J ends lost 5 bases and 5 bases respectively, with 20 bases between them. Germline CDR1 LNHNV, CDR2 YYDKDF (reference sequence).

The rearrangement joins TRBV5-4 to TRBJ1-4; 10 bases match TRBD1. From germline, CDR1 is SGHNT and CDR2 YYREEE (reference sequence). V lost 4 bases, J lost 7 bases, and 10 bases stayed unmatched. The CDR3 has 16 residues. DNA for the CDR3: TGTGCCAGCAGCCTCAATATGGGACAGGGGACTGAAAAACTGTTTTTT. Its protein product is CASSLNMGQGTEKLFF.

This clone was recorded once. The chain carries TRBV19 and TRBJ2-3, with 14 bases aligning to TRBD2. The CDR3 covers 18 residues. Germline values: CDR1 LNHDA, CDR2 SQIVND (reference sequence). The J segment lost 1 base and the V segment lost 4 bases, leaving 7 bases of the junction unmatched. Here the CDR3 reads CASSTSGLAGGRTDTQYF. CDR3 DNA sequence: TGTGCCAGTAGTACCTCCGGACTAGCGGGAGGCCGCACAGATACGCAGTATTTT.

This rearrangement joins TRBV5-1 to TRBJ2-1; a possible D gene is TRBD1 (6 bases). CDR3 size: 11 residues. The ends were cut back, 6 bases at V and 8 bases at J, with 9 bases in the middle. In germline, CDR1 is SGHRS, CDR2 YFSETQ. The CDR3 coding sequence is TGCGCCAGCATGAAGGGGGATGAGCAGTTCTTC. The encoded protein is CASMKGDEQFF.

The chain links TRBV7-9 to TRBJ1-4; D is possibly TRBD1 (6 bases). This CDR3 contains 15 residues. Germline CDR1 and CDR2: SEHNR and FQNEAQ (reference sequence). V lost 5 bases, J lost 3 bases, and 13 bases lay in between. CDR3: CASSINRDPNEKLFF. DNA of the CDR3: TGTGCCAGCAGCATAAACAGGGACCCTAATGAAAAACTGTTTTTT.

The CDR3 is CASSSPGLAGAPSSYNEQFF. Written as DNA, the CDR3 is TGTGCCAGCAGCTCCCCCGGGCTAGCGGGAGCTCCGAGCTCCTACAATGAGCAGTTCTTC. This chain joins TRBV7-3 and TRBJ2-1; 10 positions match TRBD2. Trimming cost V 4 bases and J 0 bases; bases outside gene matches: 15. Per germline, CDR1 SGHTA and CDR2 FQGTGA. This CDR3 contains 20 residues.

J is TRBJ1-1 and V is TRBV11-2, with 10 nucleotides matching TRBD1. This CDR3 comprises 13 residues. Germline-derived CDR1 and CDR2 are SGHAT and FQNNGV. Trimming cost V 6 bases and J 6 bases; bases outside gene matches: 4. The CDR3 region has the DNA TGTGCCAGCAGGGGACAGGGGAAGGCTGAAGCTTTCTTT. Protein product: CASRGQGKAEAFF.

V and J are TRBV20-1 and TRBJ1-1; D is unresolved. From germline, CDR1 is DFQATT and CDR2 SNEGSKA (reference sequence). V was shortened by 2 bases and J by 8 bases, with 9 bases between the two germline ends. The CDR3 is 11 residues long. CDR3 protein: CSARLLAEAFF. The CDR3 nucleotides are TGCAGTGCTAGATTATTAGCCGAAGCTTTCTTT.

This chain connects TRBV9 to TRBJ1-1, with D possibly being TRBD1 (5 bases). This CDR3 spans 15 amino acids. Germline CDR1 reads SGDLS; CDR2 reads YYNGEE. V was cut by 0 bases and J by 1 base, with 10 bases left in between. The CDR3 DNA is TGTGCCAGCAGCGTAGAGGGGCTGGGGAACACTGAAGCTTTCTTT. Translating gives CASSVEGLGNTEAFF.

The V gene is TRBV19, the J gene TRBJ1-6, with D tentatively TRBD1 (5 bases). CDR1 is LNHDA and CDR2 is SQIVND in the germline V gene (reference sequence). The CDR3 totals 15 residues. With 2 bases removed from V and 5 bases from J, the gap between germline ends came to 10 bases. In DNA, the CDR3 is TGTGCCAGTAGTATAACAACAGGCGATAATTCACCCCTCCACTTT. This gives the protein CASSITTGDNSPLHF.

The J gene is TRBJ2-5, the V gene TRBV7-7, with 8 bases identical to TRBD2. From germline, CDR1 is SSHAT and CDR2 FNYEAQ (reference sequence). The CDR3 covers 15 residues. The V segment lost 1 base and the J segment 5 bases; nucleotides outside the gene matches: 6. The CDR3 reads CASSLGRGAWETQYF. CDR3 DNA sequence: TGTGCCAGCAGCTTAGGGCGGGGGGCGTGGGAGACCCAGTACTTC.

The chain employs TRBV10-3 and TRBJ1-2; D is perhaps TRBD1 (6 bases). Germline CDR1 and CDR2: ENHRY and SYGVKD. The CDR3 sequence is 16 residues long. Trimming shortened V by 6 bases and J by 2 bases, and 19 bases separated the two germline ends. The CDR3 spells CAISRTGTHTNYGYTF. CDR3 sequence (DNA): TGTGCCATCAGCCGGACGGGGACACATACCAACTATGGCTACACCTTC.

The chain couples TRBV28 to TRBJ1-4; 7 bases are a match to TRBD1. After removal of 3 bases from V and 5 bases from J, the junction contained 9 bases not matched to a gene. From germline, CDR1 is MDHEN and CDR2 SYDVKM. The CDR3 length is 16 residues. The CDR3 sequence: CASSLFPGQLNEKLFF. CDR3 coding DNA: TGTGCCAGCAGTTTGTTTCCGGGACAGTTAAATGAAAAACTGTTTTTT.

The chain has TRBV7-2 and TRBJ2-7, with TRBD1 matching over 11 bases. Germline trimming cut 5 bases from V and 3 bases from J; bases unmatched to any gene: 6. The CDR3 totals 15 residues. Germline V lookup: CDR1 SGHTA, CDR2 FQGNSA. CDR3 bases: TGTGCCAGCAGCGATCCGGGACAGGGGGTCTACGAGCAGTACTTC. Encoded protein: CASSDPGQGVYEQYF.

CDR3: CAISEPTGQGAYEQYF. CDR3 in DNA: TGTGCCATCAGTGAGCCGACCGGACAGGGGGCCTACGAGCAGTACTTC. The chain employs TRBV10-3 and TRBJ2-7, with 10 bases that match TRBD1. Trimming removed 2 bases from V and 2 bases from J; junction bases left unmatched: 6. The length of the CDR3 is 16 residues. Germline CDR1 reads ENHRY; CDR2 reads SYGVKD.

The count of this clone is one. The chain joins TRBV12-3 or TRBV12-4 to TRBJ2-2; a weak D match, TRBD2 (6 bases). Trimming took 1 base from V and 8 from J, leaving 8 bases between them. CDR3 length: 13 amino acids. CDR3 residues: CASSLGAGGELFF. CDR3 DNA: TGTGCCAGCAGTTTAGGGGCGGGAGGGGAGCTGTTTTTT.

The gene calls are TRBV28 and TRBJ2-2; 14 bases map to TRBD2. Germline CDR1 MDHEN, CDR2 SYDVKM. The CDR3 extends over 19 amino acids. The J segment lost 3 bases and the V segment lost 7 bases, leaving 13 bases of the junction unmatched. DNA for the CDR3: TGTGCCAGCACCTCCGGGACTAGCGGGAGTGGAGGGTACACCGGGGAGCTGTTTTTT. Translated: CASTSGTSGSGGYTGELFF.